The 21 T cell receptor beta chains below all came from one sample that was sequenced in a study of blood T cell dynamics during melanoma immunotherapy. Time point meaning: week 3, after first cycle of checkpoint inhibitor. TCRdb's copy holds only in-frame clones and misses some; the assay was immunoSEQ multiplex PCR. The data contain almost 15,000 clones, roughly nine tenths of them singletons. Source: blood, taken from a patient treated with checkpoint blockade. These receptors originate from a human donor with melanoma.

This chain connects TRBV18 to TRBJ2-6, with 11 bases that match TRBD1. This CDR3 is 18 amino acids long. The trim removed 2 bases at V and 3 bases at J, leaving 6 bases unmatched. The germline gives CDR1 KGHSH, CDR2 LQKENI. This CDR3 reads CASSPSWTGGVGANVLTF. The CDR3 coding sequence is TGTGCCAGCTCACCAAGCTGGACAGGGGGCGTTGGGGCCAACGTCCTGACTTTC. The full variable domain, with the rest looked up from reference TRBV18 and TRBJ2-6, is NAGVMQNPRHLVRRRGQEARLRCSPMKGHSHVYWYRQLPEEGLKFMVYLQKENIIDESGMPKERFSAEFPKEGPSILRIQQVVRGDSAAYFCASSPSWTGGVGANVLTFGAGSRLTVL.

The chain carries TRBV19 and TRBJ2-1; D is undetermined. V was pared by 5 bases and J by 2 bases, with 13 bases between. This CDR3 has 15 amino acids. Germline V gene lookup returns CDR1 LNHDA and CDR2 SQIVND (reference sequence). The CDR3 loop is CASSSTWIAYNEQFF. CDR3 bases: TGTGCCAGTAGTTCAACTTGGATAGCCTACAATGAGCAGTTCTTC.

The sample holds one count of this clone. The rearrangement uses TRBV4-2 and TRBJ1-6; a weak D match, TRBD1 (6 bases). CDR3 size: 14 residues. Per the germline V gene, CDR1 is LGHNA and CDR2 is YNFKEQ. Trimming left V 1 base short and J 6 bases short, with 7 bases between. The CDR3 nucleotides are TGTGCCAGCAGCCAAGGACAGGCTAATTCACCCCTCCACTTT. Translation gives CASSQGQANSPLHF.

The chain uses TRBV6-5 and TRBJ2-2; D not certain. Trimming cost V 7 bases and J 4 bases, with 13 bases left between them. The CDR3 covers 14 residues. CDR1 and CDR2 from the germline V gene are MNHEY and SVGAGI. In nucleotides, the CDR3 is TGTGCCAGCAATCTCATGGGTGGCACCGGGGAGCTGTTTTTT. Translated, it gives CASNLMGGTGELFF.

The chain joins TRBV7-2 to TRBJ1-3; a possible D gene is TRBD1 (5 bases). CDR1 is SGHTA and CDR2 is FQGNSA in the germline V gene. Trimming took off 5 bases at V and 0 bases at J, with 14 bases between the two ends. The CDR3 has 16 amino acids. Here the CDR3 DNA reads TGTGCCAGCAGCCCAATGCCAGGGAGCTCTGGAAACACCATATATTTT. This codes for CASSPMPGSSGNTIYF.

The CDR3 here is CASSTGLENTEAFF. The CDR3 DNA follows: TGCGCCAGCAGTACGGGACTAGAGAACACTGAAGCTTTCTTT. The chain recombines TRBV10-1 with TRBJ1-1, with a tentative D call TRBD1 (5 bases). The V gene lost 5 bases and the J gene lost 1 base, with 11 bases spanning the gap. The CDR3 runs 14 residues. The germline CDR1 and CDR2 sequences are WNHNN and SYGVQD (reference sequence).

The J gene is TRBJ1-2, the V gene TRBV28; 8 bases fit TRBD1. The CDR3 totals 16 residues. J lost 8 bases, V lost 0 bases, and 11 bases had no gene match. Germline lookup yields CDR1 MDHEN and CDR2 SYDVKM. The CDR3 here is CASSLWETGERGGYTF. Here the CDR3 DNA reads TGTGCCAGCAGTTTATGGGAGACAGGGGAACGGGGAGGCTACACCTTC.

The rearrangement joins TRBV4-1 to TRBJ2-7; weak D call: TRBD2 (7 bases). The V gene's germline CDR1 is MGHRA and CDR2 YSYEKL. V dropped 0 bases and J dropped 6 bases, with 21 bases sitting between them. There are 17 residues in the CDR3. The DNA of the CDR3 is TGCGCCAGCAGCCAAGATCTGCGGACTGGAAGGGGGGGCGAGCAGTACTTC. This translates into CASSQDLRTGRGGEQYF.

J is TRBJ2-1 and V is TRBV5-8, with D hard to call. The CDR3 is 10 residues long. Germline-derived CDR1 and CDR2 are SGHTS and YDEGEE. The V end lost 2 bases, the J end lost 15 bases, and 9 bases lay between the germline ends. In nucleotides, the CDR3 is TGTGCCAGCAGCTTCCAGGTGCCGTTCTTC. Protein product: CASSFQVPFF.

As DNA, the CDR3 is TGTGCCAGCAGCCTGGGGGGACTAGCGGGAATAAGGGAGACCCAGTACTTC. It codes for CASSLGGLAGIRETQYF. The rearrangement joins TRBV11-3 to TRBJ2-5; 13 positions agree with TRBD2. This CDR3 region has 17 residues. Germline CDR1 reads SGHNT; CDR2 reads YENEEA. V trimming: 5 bases; J trimming: 5 bases; junction bases outside the gene matches: 11. Using reference TRBV11-3 and TRBJ2-5 for the parts outside the CDR3, the full variable domain is EAGVVQSPRYKIIEKKQPVAFWCNPISGHNTLYWYLQNLGQGPELLIRYENEEAVDDSQLPKDRFSAERLKGVDSTLKIQPAELGDSAVYLCASSLGGLAGIRETQYFGPGTRLLVL.

DNA of the CDR3: TGTGCCAGCTCACAAGGGAGAAGCACTGAAGCTTTCTTT. Amino acids: CASSQGRSTEAFF. This rearrangement joins TRBV18 to TRBJ1-1; D remains ambiguous. This CDR3 is built from 13 residues. Germline V CDR1 and CDR2: KGHSH, LQKENI. V was clipped by 4 bases and J by 4 bases, with 10 bases between them. The variable domain in full, completed from reference TRBV18 and TRBJ1-1, reads NAGVMQNPRHLVRRRGQEARLRCSPMKGHSHVYWYRQLPEEGLKFMVYLQKENIIDESGMPKERFSAEFPKEGPSILRIQQVVRGDSAAYFCASSQGRSTEAFFGQGTRLTVV.

This clone was counted a single time. This chain links TRBV6-1 with TRBJ1-1; TRBD1 is a possible D gene (5 bases). V dropped 6 bases and J dropped 4 bases, with 9 bases sitting between them. This CDR3 comprises 12 residues. Germline assignment: CDR1 MNHNS and CDR2 SASEGT. The CDR3 sequence is CASSRGTTEAFF. In nucleotides, the CDR3 is TGTGCCAGCAGCCGGGGGACCACTGAAGCTTTCTTT.

The V gene is TRBV27, the J gene TRBJ1-5; 7 nucleotides line up with TRBD1. With 4 bases clipped from V and 1 base from J, the junction kept 1 base outside the gene matches. Germline V lookup: CDR1 MNHEY, CDR2 SMNVEV (reference sequence). The CDR3 covers 14 residues. CDR3 sequence (DNA): TGTGCCAGCAGTTGGGGACAGAGCAATCAGCCCCAGCATTTT. It specifies CASSWGQSNQPQHF.

The V and J genes are TRBV18 and TRBJ2-7; 9 bases fit TRBD2. V trimming: 7 bases; J trimming: 0 bases; junction bases outside the gene matches: 7. The CDR3 loop spans 15 amino acids. CDR1 is KGHSH and CDR2 is LQKENI in the germline V gene. The CDR3 DNA follows: TGTGCCAGCTTTACGCGGGAGGGTAGCTCCTACGAGCAGTACTTC. It translates to CASFTREGSSYEQYF.

V gene TRBV11-3 combines with J gene TRBJ2-5; D might be TRBD2 (6 bases). V was shortened by 7 bases and J by 5 bases, with 17 bases between the two germline ends. Germline CDR1 and CDR2: SGHNT and YENEEA. This CDR3 comprises 14 residues. In nucleotides, the CDR3 is TGTGCCAGCACCCCCCGGAGCAGCGGGGAGACCCAGTACTTC. It translates to CASTPRSSGETQYF.

This chain connects TRBV30 to TRBJ2-7, with a tentative D call TRBD1 (5 bases). CDR3 length equals 13 residues. The V gene lost 4 bases and the J gene lost 6 bases, with 16 bases spanning the gap. Germline V gives CDR1 GTSNPN, CDR2 SVGIG (reference sequence). The CDR3 DNA is TGTGCCTGGATCACAGGCCCCGTGGGCGAGCAGTACTTC. Its translation is CAWITGPVGEQYF. The complete variable domain, with remaining parts taken from reference TRBV30 and TRBJ2-7, reads SQTIHQWPATLVQPVGSPLSLECTVEGTSNPNLYWYRQAAGRGLQLLFYSVGIGQISSEVPQNLSASRPQDRQFILSSKKLLLSDSGFYLCAWITGPVGEQYFGPGTRLTVT.

The genes are TRBV30 and TRBJ2-5; D possibly corresponds to TRBD2 (5 bases). The DNA end is more similar to TRBJ2-7, so the J call may be wrong. The CDR3 totals 13 residues. Germline V CDR1 and CDR2: GTSNPN, SVGIG (reference sequence). The CDR3 coding sequence is TGTGCCTGGAGTTCGGGGAACTCCTACGAGCAGTACTTC. Encoded protein: CAWSSGNSYEQYF.

CDR3 bases: TGTGCCAGCAGGCAGGGGGCCGGGTATGGCTACACCTTC. As protein: CASRQGAGYGYTF. This sequence joins TRBV6-6 and TRBJ1-2; 8 positions match TRBD1. The trim removed 6 bases at V and 5 bases at J, leaving 5 bases unmatched. The CDR3 covers 13 residues. The germline gives CDR1 MNHNY, CDR2 SVGAGI (reference sequence).

The rearrangement joins TRBV28 to TRBJ1-1; D gene ambiguous. Germline CDR1 reads MDHEN; CDR2 reads SYDVKM. V lost 3 bases, J lost 3 bases, and 11 bases lay in between. The CDR3 loop spans 14 amino acids. The CDR3 loop reads CASSFSTEYTEAFF. The DNA of the CDR3 is TGTGCCAGCAGTTTTTCGACGGAGTACACTGAAGCTTTCTTT.

V gene TRBV19 combines with J gene TRBJ1-2; 8 bases map to TRBD1. The CDR3 length is 14 residues. V was pared by 2 bases and J by 2 bases, with 1 base of the junction left unmatched. Per germline, CDR1 LNHDA and CDR2 SQIVND (reference sequence). CDR3 sequence: CASSIQGANYGYTF. CDR3 nucleotides: TGTGCCAGTAGTATACAGGGGGCGAACTATGGCTACACCTTC.

This rearrangement joins TRBV19 to TRBJ2-3; D unclear. Looked up from germline, CDR1 is LNHDA and CDR2 is SQIVND (reference sequence). The V end lost 1 base, the J end lost 0 bases, and 8 bases lay between the germline ends. The CDR3 is 15 residues long. The CDR3, as DNA: TGTGCCAGTAGTATAGGGGCAGCTAGCACAGATACGCAGTATTTT. It specifies CASSIGAASTDTQYF.